A single T cell receptor (beta chain) is shown here with its context. Its antigen is still unknown. No qualities accompany the bases; no much larger clone lies one base away. The entry originates in a study of T cell responses to AZD1222 COVID-19 vaccine (dated by TCRdb to 2020 to 2022). Context from the whole study: TCR sequencing was performed for 230 to 250 trial participants, of whom around 200 were given two doses of AZD1222 and approximately 26 were given two doses of MenACWY control vaccine. Trial participants were enrolled into age subgroups of 18-55, 56-69 and 70-plus years, which contained approximately 150, 30 and 60 TCR-sequenced participants, respectively. Summary of the overall study and its limitations: No day 14 peak-response samples were available, so repertoires were characterized only after the peak T cell response. Most participants were white British and females outnumbered males, and the authors suggested that clonal diversity may have been underestimated. In the small 56-69-year group, the increase in depth fell short of significance, most likely because of low power. Reportedly, close to half of the unique spike-specific TCRs recognized epitopes lying outside the regions that are mutated in the B.1.351 and B.1.1.7 variants. A significant rise in spike-specific TCR breadth and depth was observed after two AZD1222 doses relative to day 0 and relative to MenACWY recipients. The vaccine-associated CD4 TCRs covered the entire spike protein, and the dominant responses fell in regions 160-218 and 743-854. Only five to seven AZD1222 recipients were SARS-CoV-2 seropositive at baseline, limiting conclusions about previously exposed vaccinees.

Taken from the germline V gene (reference sequence), the CDR1 and CDR2 loops are MNHNY and SVGAGI. From the cysteine through the phenylalanine, the CDR3 covers 14 amino acids. Only CDR3 DNA is held: 42 bases, read in frame from base 1. V and J are truncated by 6 bases and 6 bases respectively, leaving an intervening sequence of 17 bases. The sample's time point, from its label and the paper: about 28 days (+/-7) after the second vaccine dose. Because spike-specific TCR depth and breadth did not differ between the two schedules, AZD1222 recipients who got a second dose at roughly 4 weeks were pooled with those who got a second dose at roughly 12 weeks. Vaccinee samples were obtained from the UK trials COV001 and COV002, which included a single-blind randomized controlled phase 2/3 trial of AZD1222 (ChAdOx1 nCoV-19) in healthy adults. For TCRbeta chain sequencing, PBMC samples were collected from trial participants at day 0 and at day 28 after the second dose.

The CDR3 regions of human TCRbeta chains were subjected to immunosequencing. For the original study's pipeline: TCRs in the repertoires were compared against a reference library of SARS-CoV-2-specific TCRs that had been generated with the MIRA antigen-specificity platform. Breadth was defined as the fraction of unique TCRs that were SARS-CoV-2-associated. Depth was defined as the fraction of total T cells that were SARS-CoV-2-associated. Using the MIRA data, every spike-specific TCR was mapped to the spike region that the TCR reacted to and assigned to either a CD4 or a CD8 class. Log10-transformed breadth and depth values were compared by one-way ANOVA with Sidak's multiple comparisons tests. The immuneACCESS repertoire file appears here via TCRdb, limited to in-frame rearrangements. These files lack a portion of the clones; in checked studies, under half of the deficit traces to unresolved V genes, and the cause of the others is not known. V and J calls and clone size are as listed in that table; D and trimming were resolved from the DNA. In all, the sample holds 190,000 or so clones, and approximately 93% of those were seen once. The top ten clones comprise less than 1.2% of the sample.

The chain is made from TRBV6-6 and TRBJ1-1, with TRBD1 tentatively as D gene (6 bases match). The starting material was peripheral blood, obtained 28 days after the second AZD1222 dose. The receptor was isolated from an adult who received the AZD1222 COVID-19 vaccine. Here is the DNA: TGTGCCAGCAGCCCGACAGGAAGACCCTCTGAAGCTTTCTTT. Its protein reads: CASSPTGRPSEAFF.